The clone carrying this T cell receptor beta chain was seen a few times. The sample comes from a study of blood T cell repertoires in COVID-19. Study summary: Specimens from acute and convalescent COVID-19 originated in the United States, Italy and Spain. The analysed material was cDNA or gDNA that came from T cells, B-cell-depleted T cells, or PBMCs.

Deletions cut 0 bases from V and 7 bases from J, with 13 bases between. This CDR3 is built from 14 residues. Germline CDR1 and CDR2: SGHRS and YFSETQ. Study processing details: Counts of nucleated cells, estimated from reference gene primer amplification, were obtained. TCRdb's copy holds only in-frame clones and misses some; the assay was immunoSEQ multiplex PCR. The V and J calls and clone size are taken from that table; D and trimming were inferred from the DNA. The profile covers about 14,000 clones, with less than 75% appearing a single time and less than 25% taken by the ten largest. The V call is TRBV5-1, the J call TRBJ1-2; possibly TRBD1 for D (6 bases). Sample: peripheral blood. This sequence was found in a boy between 2 and 10 years old with active or convalescent COVID-19. In DNA form, the CDR3 reads TGCGCCAGCAGCTTGGAGTCAGGGGTTGGTGGCTACACCTTC. Protein product: CASSLESGVGGYTF.